The clone carrying this T cell receptor beta chain was found a few times. Its cognate antigen is unknown. Using immunoSEQ multiplex PCR, the repertoire was profiled, and TCRdb retains in-frame clones only, with some absent. The sample carries roughly 130,000 clones, about 91% recorded once. This sample was taken from a study of T cell responses to AZD1222 COVID-19 vaccine. Study-level information: Pooled samples include second doses given at about 4 or 12 weeks.

The germline V gene has CDR1 KGHSH and CDR2 LQKENI. Trimming took off 8 bases at V and 7 bases at J, with 12 bases between the two ends. The CDR3 is 12 amino acids. Findings and caveats of the study: The donor group comprised mostly white British people and more females; the analysis possibly underestimated clonal diversity.

The sequencing here drew on peripheral blood, taken on day 0 of AZD1222 vaccination. The sequence was collected from an adult in good health. The chain couples TRBV18 to TRBJ2-1; no reliable D call. The DNA for the CDR3 is TGTGCCAGCCTTAAGAGTGGAAATGAGCAGTTCTTC. Protein product: CASLKSGNEQFF.